A single sample is the source of the 5 T cell receptor beta chains below, sequenced in a study of OX40 agonist ivuxolimab in advanced cancers. The method was immunoSEQ multiplex PCR; TCRdb's version includes in-frame clones alone and lacks a portion of them. The sample records over 55,000 clones, around 84% being singletons. Sequences were derived from CD4+ or CD8+ T cells sorted from blood, sampled in a trial of the OX40 agonist ivuxolimab. Receptors originate from an adult with an advanced solid tumor such as melanoma, head and neck, liver or kidney cancer.

J is TRBJ1-4 and V is TRBV29-1; weak D call: TRBD1 (5 bases). V gave up 6 bases and J gave up 3 bases, with 14 bases separating them. Germline lookup yields CDR1 SQVTM and CDR2 ANQGSEA. This CDR3 has 14 amino acids. CDR3 sequence: CSVARDQANEKLFF. The CDR3 coding sequence is TGCAGCGTCGCCCGGGACCAAGCTAATGAAAAACTGTTTTTT. Full variable domain (remainder filled in from reference TRBV29-1 and TRBJ1-4): SAVISQKPSRDICQRGTSLTIQCQVDSQVTMMFWYRQQPGQSLTLIATANQGSEATYESGFVIDKFPISRPNLTFSTLTVSNMSPEDSSIYLCSVARDQANEKLFFGSGTQLSVL.

The chain couples TRBV7-2 to TRBJ2-7, with TRBD1 matching 7 bases. With V trimmed by 3 bases and J by 2 bases, 4 bases remained unmatched. The CDR3 loop spans 14 amino acids. Germline-derived CDR1 and CDR2 are SGHTA and FQGNSA. Written as DNA, the CDR3 is TGTGCCAGCAGCTTGGGGACAGTACCCTACGAGCAGTACTTC. Its protein is CASSLGTVPYEQYF.

The V call is TRBV7-3, the J call TRBJ2-1, with a tentative D call TRBD1 (5 bases). Germline CDR1 SGHTA, CDR2 FQGTGA. With 6 bases removed from V and 5 bases from J, the gap between germline ends came to 11 bases. The CDR3 is made up of 13 amino acids. DNA of the CDR3: TGTGCCAGCAGTTCCCAGGGTGACAATGAGCAGTTCTTC. Protein product: CASSSQGDNEQFF.

The chain links TRBV9 to TRBJ2-7, with TRBD1 matching 7 bases. V shed 4 bases, J shed 2 bases, and the junction held 6 bases outside the gene matches. The CDR3 is 14 residues long. The V gene's germline CDR1 is SGDLS and CDR2 YYNGEE. CDR3 sequence: CASSPGTAAYEQYF. The CDR3 DNA reads TGTGCCAGCAGCCCCGGGACAGCAGCCTACGAGCAGTACTTC.

The chain has TRBV5-1 and TRBJ1-5, with D maybe TRBD1 (6 bases). CDR1 and CDR2 from the germline V gene are SGHRS and YFSETQ. The CDR3 is made up of 15 amino acids. V dropped 4 bases and J dropped 5 bases, with 16 bases sitting between them. This CDR3 is CASSLGGTPYQPQHF. CDR3 in DNA: TGCGCCAGCAGCCTAGGGGGGACCCCCTATCAGCCCCAGCATTTT. The variable domain in full, completed from reference TRBV5-1 and TRBJ1-5, reads KAGVTQTPRYLIKTRGQQVTLSCSPISGHRSVSWYQQTPGQGLQFLFEYFSETQRNKGNFPGRFSGRQFSNSRSEMNVSTLELGDSALYLCASSLGGTPYQPQHFGDGTRLSIL.